These 14 T cell receptor beta chains originate from one sample sequenced in a study of blood T cell repertoires in COVID-19. Data came from immunoSEQ multiplex PCR; TCRdb stores just in-frame clones and leaves some out. The sample has some 80,000 clones; about four fifths are singletons. The specimen was peripheral blood. These receptors were collected from a woman aged 80 or over with active or convalescent COVID-19.

The CDR3 nucleotides read TGTGCCAGCAGTTACCAAAGGACAGGGCGAAATCAGCCCCAGCATTTT. This codes for CASSYQRTGRNQPQHF. The V call is TRBV6-6, the J call TRBJ1-5; TRBD1 matches 8 bases. J gave up 4 bases and V 2 bases, and 7 bases lay outside the gene matches. The germline V gene has CDR1 MNHNY and CDR2 SVGAGI (reference sequence). CDR3 size: 16 residues.

The chain uses TRBV28 and TRBJ2-5; 8 bases map to TRBD2. With 5 bases clipped from V and 1 base from J, the junction kept 6 bases outside the gene matches. Germline lookup yields CDR1 MDHEN and CDR2 SYDVKM. This CDR3 region has 15 residues. CDR3 protein: CASSPGGSPQETQYF. The CDR3 DNA reads as TGTGCCAGCAGTCCGGGGGGGAGCCCCCAAGAGACCCAGTACTTC.

This clone has only a few counts. The chain combines TRBV14 with TRBJ2-7, with D unresolved. The CDR3 has 13 residues. With 1 base removed from V and 3 bases from J, the gap between germline ends came to 7 bases. Germline V gives CDR1 SGHDN, CDR2 FVKESK. CDR3 in amino acids: CASSQVNSYEQYF. CDR3 coding DNA: TGTGCCAGCAGCCAAGTTAACAGCTACGAGCAGTACTTC.

The chain carries TRBV29-1 and TRBJ2-3, with 9 bases that match TRBD2. V gave up 6 bases and J gave up 8 bases; unmatched junction bases: 15. The germline V gene has CDR1 SQVTM and CDR2 ANQGSEA. The CDR3 extends over 15 amino acids. The CDR3 here is CSVSRGGGFAGTQYF. The CDR3 DNA reads as TGCAGCGTATCCCGCGGGGGGGGATTTGCGGGTACGCAGTATTTT.

The chain couples TRBV4-1 to TRBJ2-7; tentatively, D is TRBD2 (5 bases). Trimming stripped 0 bases from V and 1 base from J, with 16 bases between. The CDR3 totals 17 residues. Germline V gene lookup returns CDR1 MGHRA and CDR2 YSYEKL. The CDR3: CASSQEVAVGRSYEQYF. The CDR3 nucleotides read TGCGCCAGCAGCCAAGAGGTCGCGGTGGGGAGATCCTACGAGCAGTACTTC.

The chain combines TRBV27 with TRBJ2-7, with D maybe TRBD2 (6 bases). Per germline, CDR1 MNHEY and CDR2 SMNVEV (reference sequence). Between the trimmed V and J ends, which lost 2 bases and 4 bases, there was a span of 15 bases. The CDR3 length is 15 residues. CDR3 nucleotides: TGTGCCAGCAGTTTAACTCCGGGACTGACGTACGAGCAGTACTTC. It yields the protein CASSLTPGLTYEQYF.

This chain links TRBV19 with TRBJ2-3; tentative D call: TRBD2 (5 bases). Per germline, CDR1 LNHDA and CDR2 SQIVND (reference sequence). This CDR3 has 14 amino acids. Trimming took 6 bases from V and 4 from J, leaving 14 bases between them. Here the CDR3 reads CASRSGARSDTQYF. For the CDR3, the DNA is TGTGCCAGTAGGAGCGGAGCTCGTTCAGATACGCAGTATTTT.

This clone was recorded many times. V usage is TRBV19 and J usage is TRBJ1-2; a weak D match, TRBD1 (5 bases). Deletions cut 7 bases from V and 2 bases from J, with 14 bases between. The CDR3 runs 14 residues. Germline assignment: CDR1 LNHDA and CDR2 SQIVND (reference sequence). The CDR3: CASTQGLYNYGYTF. The CDR3, as DNA: TGTGCCAGTACCCAGGGTTTATACAACTATGGCTACACCTTC.

The chain recombines TRBV6-6 with TRBJ2-6; tentative D call: TRBD1 (5 bases). Between the trimmed V and J ends, which lost 7 bases and 0 bases, there was a span of 7 bases. This CDR3 is built from 14 residues. The germline gives CDR1 MNHNY, CDR2 SVGAGI (reference sequence). In nucleotides, the CDR3 is TGTGCCAGCATCAGGGACTCTGGGGCCAACGTCCTGACTTTC. Encoded protein: CASIRDSGANVLTF.

The rearrangement joins TRBV19 to TRBJ2-2; 11 bases match TRBD1. With 5 bases clipped from V and 6 bases from J, the junction kept 5 bases outside the gene matches. The germline CDR1 and CDR2 sequences are LNHDA and SQIVND (reference sequence). This CDR3 has 15 amino acids. The CDR3, as DNA: TGTGCCAGTAGTTCCCGGGACAGGGGGTCCGGGGAGCTGTTTTTT. Its protein product is CASSSRDRGSGELFF.

This rearrangement joins TRBV7-6 to TRBJ2-7; 8 bases match TRBD2. Germline V CDR1 and CDR2: SGHVS, FNYEAQ. Losses at the gene ends were 5 bases for V and 2 bases for J; bases not matched to a gene: 8. This CDR3 comprises 15 residues. CDR3 DNA: TGTGCCAGCAGCCGTCAAGGCGGGGGGACCTACGAGCAGTACTTC. Its protein product is CASSRQGGGTYEQYF.

J is TRBJ2-3 and V is TRBV24-1; the match to TRBD2 covers 7 bases. CDR1 and CDR2 from the germline V gene are KGHDR and SFDVKD. Germline trimming cut 8 bases from V and 2 bases from J; bases unmatched to any gene: 12. The CDR3 is 16 amino acids. DNA of the CDR3: TGTGCCACCATCCCGACACTAGCGACACACACAGATACGCAGTATTTT. Translated, it gives CATIPTLATHTDTQYF.

The chain is built from TRBV19 and TRBJ2-1; 10 nucleotides line up with TRBD2. V shed 11 bases, J shed 15 bases, and the junction held 22 bases outside the gene matches. Germline V CDR1 and CDR2: LNHDA, SQIVND (reference sequence). The CDR3 spans 15 residues. The DNA of the CDR3 is TGTGCCTCACGCGCGTCTAGCGGGAGTTCTACCACACGGTTCTTC. Translated, it gives CASRASSGSSTTRFF.

The chain uses TRBV5-1 and TRBJ1-5; the D gene is possibly TRBD1 (5 bases). The CDR3 is 15 residues long. Germline V gives CDR1 SGHRS, CDR2 YFSETQ. The V end was cut by 2 bases, the J end by 1 base, with 10 bases between. The CDR3 loop is CASSLGQGSNQPQHF. The CDR3 nucleotides are TGCGCCAGCAGCTTAGGTCAGGGCAGCAATCAGCCCCAGCATTTT. Full variable domain (missing parts from reference TRBV5-1 and TRBJ1-5): KAGVTQTPRYLIKTRGQQVTLSCSPISGHRSVSWYQQTPGQGLQFLFEYFSETQRNKGNFPGRFSGRQFSNSRSEMNVSTLELGDSALYLCASSLGQGSNQPQHFGDGTRLSIL.